This T cell receptor beta chain was profiled in a study of regulatory T cells in long-lasting Graves disease. This clonotype has more than one count but fewer than ten. Trimming removed 0 bases from V and 2 bases from J; junction bases left unmatched: 7. Germline V gene lookup returns CDR1 SGHRS and CDR2 YFSETQ. The CDR3 is 18 residues long. Sequencing libraries for TCR beta were prepared with iRepertoire HTBI primers and Arm-PCR of CDR3 regions. TCRdb called the multiplex PCR reads again in MiXCR, with one record for every CDR3 protein. The profile shows approximately 310,000 distinct CDR3 sequences, 15% to 20% of them singletons. Time point of the sample: newly diagnosed GD, antithyroid drugs for less than 3 months. Making the TCR library involved RNA that had been extracted from PBMCs. Diagnosing Graves' disease relied on the American Thyroid Association guidelines. The EDTA tubes were filled with around 8.1 milliliters of drawn peripheral blood.

J is TRBJ2-2 and V is TRBV5-1; 10 bases are shared with TRBD2. The sequences come from peripheral blood mononuclear cells (PBMCs), collected at new diagnosis, from a patient treated with antithyroid drugs. The TCR was taken from a female donor with Graves disease. DNA of the CDR3: TGCGCCAGCAGCTTGGTCACTAGCGGGATTTCCAACACCGGGGAGCTGTTTTTT. Its protein product is CASSLVTSGISNTGELFF.